Listed below are T cell receptor beta chains from one sample, sequenced in a study of regulatory T cells in long-lasting Graves disease. TCRdb analysed the multiplex PCR reads with MiXCR anew, one entry per CDR3 protein. This sample has a few hundred thousand distinct CDR3 sequences, with approximately 10% found just once. The same specimen was also included in a second study, on T cells in Graves' hyperthyroidism and ophthalmopathy.

This specimen consisted of peripheral blood mononuclear cells (PBMCs), obtained at new diagnosis, from a patient treated with antithyroid drugs. The receptors stem from a woman younger than 30 with Graves disease. Both conserved end residues are part of each CDR3. The order of the fields is D gene, clone size, V gene, J gene, CDR3 protein, CDR3 DNA. The D gene is left open where the match is weak. Not all rows give a size; the values are once, few, many and, for expanded clones, a class.

TRBD1,few,TRBV12-3/TRBV12-4,TRBJ1-1,CASSLGTGIQSTEAFF,TGTGCCAGCAGTTTAGGGACAGGGATCCAAAGCACTGAAGCTTTCTTT
NA,NA,TRBV11-2,TRBJ1-5,CASSQELYQPQHF,TGTGCCAGCAGCCAAGAACTCTATCAGCCCCAGCATTTT
NA,few,TRBV30,TRBJ2-1,CAWSLGNEQFF,TGTGCCTGGAGTTTGGGCAATGAGCAGTTCTTC
NA,many,TRBV20-1,TRBJ1-2,CSAYRGTGYGYTF,TGCAGTGCGTACAGAGGGACGGGCTATGGCTACACCTTC
TRBD2,few,TRBV6-4,TRBJ2-1,CASSAGLADYNEQFF,TGTGCCAGCAGCGCCGGACTAGCAGATTACAATGAGCAGTTCTTC
NA,NA,TRBV19,TRBJ1-3,CASSIDRKRNTIYF,TGTGCCAGTAGTATCGATCGGAAGAGAAACACCATATATTTT
TRBD1,NA,TRBV13,TRBJ2-1,CASSYPGTGIYNEQFF,TGTGCCAGCAGCTATCCCGGGACAGGGATCTACAATGAGCAGTTCTTC
NA,many,TRBV10-3,TRBJ2-7,CAISEAIALGDTYEQYF,TGTGCCATCAGTGAGGCAATAGCTCTTGGAGACACCTACGAGCAGTACTTC
TRBD2,NA,TRBV2,TRBJ2-5,CASSEWSGGYEETQYF,TGTGCCAGCAGTGAATGGAGCGGGGGCTACGAAGAGACCCAGTACTTC
TRBD1,NA,TRBV15,TRBJ2-1,CATSATGGGEQFF,TGTGCCACCAGCGCAACAGGGGGCGGTGAGCAGTTCTTC
NA,NA,TRBV19,TRBJ1-1,CASRAPWERTEAFF,TGTGCCAGTCGGGCCCCGTGGGAGAGGACTGAAGCTTTCTTT
NA,NA,TRBV12-5,TRBJ1-1,CASGLVNRRGQAFF,TGTGCTAGTGGTTTGGTCAATCGCCGGGGACAAGCTTTCTTT
NA,many,TRBV20-1,TRBJ1-1,CSARAPTGNTEAFF,TGCAGTGCTAGAGCCCCGACAGGTAACACTGAAGCTTTCTTT
NA,NA,TRBV7-9,TRBJ2-5,CASSLARWETQYF,TGTGCCAGCAGCTTAGCCAGATGGGAGACCCAGTACTTC
NA,NA,TRBV29-1,TRBJ1-1,CSVDRLFGGNTEAFF,TGCAGCGTTGATAGATTGTTTGGGGGGAACACTGAAGCTTTCTTT
NA,few,TRBV12-3/TRBV12-4,TRBJ1-1,CASIQTGLTEAFF,TGTGCCAGCATTCAGACAGGACTTACTGAAGCTTTCTTT
NA,NA,TRBV4-3,TRBJ1-2,CASSQEATSIMGGYTF,TGCGCCAGCAGCCAAGAAGCAACATCCATTATGGGGGGCTACACCTTC
TRBD1,many,TRBV3-1,TRBJ2-7,CASSPGGLHIYEQYF,TGTGCCAGCAGCCCAGGGGGCCTGCATATCTACGAGCAGTACTTC
NA,few,TRBV20-1,TRBJ2-5,CSASTHPGETQYF,TGCAGTGCTAGCACCCACCCCGGGGAGACCCAGTACTTC
NA,many,TRBV7-8,TRBJ1-1,CASNPGSSNTEAFF,TGTGCCAGCAACCCCGGGAGTTCAAACACTGAAGCTTTCTTT
NA,NA,TRBV7-3,TRBJ1-6,CASSLGLLNSPLHF,TGTGCCAGCAGCTTAGGCCTCCTAAATTCACCCCTCCACTTT
TRBD2,many,TRBV12-3/TRBV12-4,TRBJ2-3,CASSTTSGFYLDTQYF,TGTGCCAGCAGTACCACTAGCGGGTTTTATCTAGATACGCAGTATTTT
TRBD2,NA,TRBV29-1,TRBJ2-1,CSVRTSGGADEQFF,TGCAGCGTTCGGACTAGCGGGGGGGCGGATGAGCAGTTCTTC
NA,many,TRBV6-5,TRBJ1-1,CASSYGWGRFTEAFF,TGTGCCAGCAGTTACGGGTGGGGGCGATTCACTGAAGCTTTCTTT
NA,many,TRBV3-1,TRBJ1-2,CASSQDKTGASSYGYTF,TGTGCCAGCAGCCAAGATAAAACAGGAGCTTCTTCCTATGGCTACACCTTC
TRBD1,many,TRBV2,TRBJ1-6,CASRVRQGESYNSPLHF,TGTGCCAGCAGAGTTAGACAGGGAGAGTCCTATAATTCACCCCTCCACTTT
NA,NA,TRBV4-3,TRBJ2-3,CASSQVGATQYF,TGCGCCAGCAGCCAGGTCGGGGCTACGCAGTATTTT
NA,NA,TRBV4-1,TRBJ1-5,CASSQRVGTSNQPQHF,TGCGCCAGCAGCCAACGAGTTGGGACATCAAATCAGCCCCAGCATTTT
TRBD1,NA,TRBV18,TRBJ2-5,CASSSTEQGAWETQYF,TGTGCCAGCTCATCTACCGAACAGGGGGCTTGGGAGACCCAGTACTTC